Shown below are 24 T cell receptor beta chains from a single sample sequenced in a study of shared clonotypes between healthy human individuals. Method: immunoSEQ multiplex PCR; TCRdb's copy keeps in-frame clones and lacks some. The sample shows 2 million to 2.5 million clones, approximately 94% of them seen only once. Specimen: naive CD4+ T cells sorted from blood. Subset given: CD45RA+ positively selected. All receptors derive from a man aged 18 to 35 in good health.

The chain recombines TRBV10-3 with TRBJ1-2; the match to TRBD1 covers 9 bases. The CDR3 covers 14 residues. Per germline, CDR1 ENHRY and CDR2 SYGVKD. V was pared by 7 bases and J by 2 bases, with 5 bases of the junction left unmatched. CDR3 DNA: TGTGCCATCACCTCAGGGACAGGGAACTATGGCTACACCTTC. It yields the protein CAITSGTGNYGYTF.

A word on this clone: The same CDR3 is also encoded by other DNA sequences in this sample. This chain joins TRBV10-3 and TRBJ1-5, with 8 nucleotides matching TRBD1. Germline CDR1 and CDR2: ENHRY and SYGVKD. J was trimmed by 5 bases and V by 0 bases; bases with no gene match: 0. The CDR3 loop spans 14 amino acids. As DNA, the CDR3 is TGTGCCATCAGTGAGTCGACAGGGGATCAGCCCCAGCATTTT. Translating it yields CAISESTGDQPQHF.

The genes are TRBV25-1 and TRBJ2-5, with D unresolved. CDR1 is MGHDK, CDR2 SYGVNS, per germline. The CDR3 sequence is 14 residues long. V lost 2 bases and J lost 5, with 12 bases in between. In nucleotides, the CDR3 is TGTGCCAGCAGTGAACCCGGACCGCTGGAGACCCAGTACTTC. It encodes CASSEPGPLETQYF.

Only one count was recorded for this clone. The gene calls are TRBV28 and TRBJ2-2; 10 bases are a match to TRBD1. The CDR3 covers 16 residues. Germline V gives CDR1 MDHEN, CDR2 SYDVKM. The V and J ends lost 5 bases and 6 bases, in that order; junction bases with no gene match: 9. As DNA, the CDR3 is TGTGCCAGCAGTCTGGCGGGACAGGGGAGGGCCGGGGAGCTGTTTTTT. Its translation is CASSLAGQGRAGELFF.

J is TRBJ2-3 and V is TRBV2; D might be TRBD2 (5 bases). Trimming removed 7 bases at V and 3 bases at J, with 11 bases between. Germline lookup yields CDR1 SNHLY and CDR2 FYNNEI. The CDR3 consists of 13 residues. CDR3 sequence: CASTRAETDTQYF. CDR3 bases: TGTGCCAGCACGAGGGCTGAGACAGATACGCAGTATTTT.

Remarks on this clone: The same CDR3 is also encoded by other DNA sequences in this sample. This chain joins TRBV2 and TRBJ2-7; D not certain. The germline V gene has CDR1 SNHLY and CDR2 FYNNEI. With 6 bases removed from V and 1 base from J, the gap between germline ends came to 7 bases. The CDR3 is 12 residues long. CDR3 nucleotides: TGTGCCAGCAGGGTATCGTCCTACGAGCAGTACTTC. Its protein product is CASRVSSYEQYF.

The chain employs TRBV2 and TRBJ1-1; D remains ambiguous. The V gene lost 3 bases and the J gene lost 1 base, with 12 bases spanning the gap. Germline V gene data show CDR1 as SNHLY and CDR2 as FYNNEI. The CDR3 is 15 amino acids. This CDR3 is CASSDAKGGNTEAFF. In nucleotides, the CDR3 is TGTGCCAGCAGTGACGCTAAGGGTGGGAACACTGAAGCTTTCTTT.

The CDR3 sequence: CASSLEASGSTGELFF. The CDR3 DNA reads TGTGCCAGCAGCCTTGAGGCCAGCGGGAGTACCGGGGAGCTGTTTTTT. The chain recombines TRBV7-8 with TRBJ2-2; the match to TRBD2 covers 8 bases. Germline lookup yields CDR1 SGHVS and CDR2 FQNEAQ. J was trimmed by 5 bases and V by 5 bases; bases with no gene match: 10. CDR3 length: 16 residues.

This sequence joins TRBV27 and TRBJ1-2; D is possibly TRBD1 (5 bases). The V end lost 2 bases, the J end lost 4 bases, and 11 bases lay between the germline ends. Germline V CDR1 and CDR2: MNHEY, SMNVEV (reference sequence). CDR3 length: 14 residues. CDR3 protein: CASSLKAQGYGYTF. The CDR3 DNA reads as TGTGCCAGCAGTTTAAAGGCCCAGGGCTATGGCTACACCTTC.

This clone was seen a handful of times. This sample also contains other DNA sequences that code for the same CDR3. J is TRBJ2-7 and V is TRBV18; D is perhaps TRBD2 (6 bases). Germline V CDR1 and CDR2: KGHSH, LQKENI. V was shortened by 2 bases and J by 2 bases, with 10 bases between the two germline ends. This CDR3 comprises 14 residues. CDR3 sequence (DNA): TGTGCCAGCTCACCAGGTAGCGGTACCTACGAGCAGTACTTC. It specifies CASSPGSGTYEQYF. Full variable domain (rest looked up from reference TRBV18 and TRBJ2-7): NAGVMQNPRHLVRRRGQEARLRCSPMKGHSHVYWYRQLPEEGLKFMVYLQKENIIDESGMPKERFSAEFPKEGPSILRIQQVVRGDSAAYFCASSPGSGTYEQYFGPGTRLTVT.

The chain links TRBV5-1 to TRBJ2-7; 12 bases align to TRBD1. CDR3 length: 18 amino acids. The trim removed 5 bases at V and 1 base at J, leaving 13 bases unmatched. Germline values: CDR1 SGHRS, CDR2 YFSETQ. The CDR3 DNA is TGCGCCAGCAGTTTTAACCCGGGACAGGGGGCTAATTCCTACGAGCAGTACTTC. It is translated as CASSFNPGQGANSYEQYF.

V and J are TRBV15 and TRBJ1-5, with unresolved D. Per germline, CDR1 LNHNV and CDR2 YYDKDF (reference sequence). The CDR3 contains 14 residues. The V and J ends lost 8 bases and 0 bases respectively, with 11 bases between them. CDR3 amino acids: CATVQDYSNQPQHF. Written as DNA, the CDR3 is TGTGCCACCGTTCAGGATTATAGCAATCAGCCCCAGCATTTT. The full variable domain, its missing parts supplied by reference TRBV15 and TRBJ1-5, is DAMVIQNPRYQVTQFGKPVTLSCSQTLNHNVMYWYQQKSSQAPKLLFHYYDKDFNNEADTPDNFQSRRPNTSFCFLDIRSPGLGDTAMYLCATVQDYSNQPQHFGDGTRLSIL.

The sample holds one count of this clone. The chain has TRBV4-1 and TRBJ2-3; 13 bases line up with TRBD2. The CDR3 totals 16 residues. V dropped 2 bases and J dropped 8; count of bases not matched to a gene: 7. Looked up from germline, CDR1 is MGHRA and CDR2 is YSYEKL. CDR3 bases: TGCGCCAGCAGCCAAATAGTAACTAGCGGGAGGGTTACGCAGTATTTT. The encoded protein is CASSQIVTSGRVTQYF.

This clone was observed once. The genes are TRBV10-3 and TRBJ1-1; TRBD1 aligns across 8 bases. Germline trimming cut 2 bases from V and 6 bases from J; bases unmatched to any gene: 5. This CDR3 contains 14 residues. Germline V gene sequence: CDR1 ENHRY, CDR2 SYGVKD. CDR3 protein: CAISEGQGRPEAFF. The CDR3 region has the DNA TGTGCCATCAGTGAGGGACAGGGAAGGCCTGAAGCTTTCTTT.

This chain joins TRBV9 and TRBJ2-7; 8 nucleotides agree with TRBD1. Germline V lookup: CDR1 SGDLS, CDR2 YYNGEE. Trimming at V came to 3 bases and at J to 6 bases, leaving 11 bases not matched to a gene. The CDR3 totals 15 residues. The CDR3 sequence: CASSGPGTGSREQYF. Written as DNA, the CDR3 is TGTGCCAGCAGCGGCCCCGGGACAGGCTCGCGCGAGCAGTACTTC.

The CDR3 loop reads CASSQDRAGYEQYF. The CDR3 bases are TGCGCCAGCAGCCAGGACAGGGCGGGGTACGAGCAGTACTTC. The rearrangement uses TRBV4-1 and TRBJ2-7; TRBD1 aligns across 8 bases. J lost 4 bases, V lost 3 bases, and 5 bases had no gene match. Germline CDR1 is MGHRA and CDR2 is YSYEKL. There are 14 residues in the CDR3.

This chain links TRBV5-5 with TRBJ2-1, with 8 bases fitting TRBD1. Unmatched junction bases numbered 4, after V lost 0 bases and J lost 5 bases. Looked up from germline, CDR1 is SGHKS and CDR2 is YYEKEE (reference sequence). The CDR3 spans 15 residues. The CDR3 is CASSLEGQGNNEQFF. The CDR3 DNA follows: TGTGCCAGCAGCTTGGAAGGACAGGGAAACAATGAGCAGTTCTTC.

The V gene is TRBV6-1, the J gene TRBJ1-4; D uncertain. Looked up from germline, CDR1 is MNHNS and CDR2 is SASEGT. Trimming left V 7 bases short and J 0 bases short, with 9 bases between. This CDR3 spans 14 amino acids. CDR3 region: CASTRTPTNEKLFF. The CDR3 DNA follows: TGTGCCAGCACCCGGACTCCAACTAATGAAAAACTGTTTTTT.

V is TRBV4-1 and J is TRBJ1-5, with TRBD1 as a possible D gene (5 bases). Per germline, CDR1 MGHRA and CDR2 YSYEKL. CDR3 length: 17 residues. V was shortened by 1 base and J by 0 bases, with 13 bases between the two germline ends. The CDR3 DNA reads as TGCGCCAGCAGCCAAGCCCCGACAGCCTATAGCAATCAGCCCCAGCATTTT. It codes for CASSQAPTAYSNQPQHF.

The V call is TRBV7-9, the J call TRBJ1-4; possible D gene TRBD1, 6 bases. V shed 3 bases and J shed 4 bases, with 9 bases lying between them. The germline V gene encodes CDR1 SEHNR and CDR2 FQNEAQ (reference sequence). The CDR3 consists of 14 residues. CDR3 loop: CASSFGQINEKLFF. CDR3 sequence (DNA): TGTGCCAGCAGCTTCGGACAGATTAATGAAAAACTGTTTTTT.

The table lists this clone with a count of one. This chain links TRBV5-1 with TRBJ2-2; possibly TRBD2 for D (6 bases). Trimming shortened V by 0 bases and J by 7 bases, and 19 bases separated the two germline ends. The CDR3 is made up of 17 amino acids. CDR1 is SGHRS and CDR2 is YFSETQ in the germline V gene. The CDR3 DNA is TGCGCCAGCAGCTTGGACGGGCTAGCGCCAGCATACGGGGAGCTGTTTTTT. Its protein product is CASSLDGLAPAYGELFF.

Regarding this clone: At the DNA level, this CDR3 is encoded by other sequences in the same sample as well. The V gene is TRBV30, the J gene TRBJ2-3, with 8 nucleotides matching TRBD2. Trimming took 0 bases from V and 3 from J; bases not matched to a gene: 2. The CDR3 loop spans 14 amino acids. Germline-derived CDR1 and CDR2 are GTSNPN and SVGIG (reference sequence). The DNA of the CDR3 is TGTGCCTGGAGTGTTAGCGGGACAACAGATACGCAGTATTTT. This codes for CAWSVSGTTDTQYF.

In regard to this clone: This specimen includes other DNA sequences encoding the same CDR3. The chain carries TRBV5-1 and TRBJ2-3; D is undetermined. The CDR3 loop spans 15 amino acids. Deletions cut 2 bases from V and 2 bases from J, with 12 bases between. Looked up from germline, CDR1 is SGHRS and CDR2 is YFSETQ. CDR3 residues: CASSLGRGTTDTQYF. The CDR3 bases are TGCGCCAGCAGCTTAGGTAGAGGTACCACAGATACGCAGTATTTT. Full variable domain (rest looked up from reference TRBV5-1 and TRBJ2-3): KAGVTQTPRYLIKTRGQQVTLSCSPISGHRSVSWYQQTPGQGLQFLFEYFSETQRNKGNFPGRFSGRQFSNSRSEMNVSTLELGDSALYLCASSLGRGTTDTQYFGPGTRLTVL.

This clone showed up just once. The chain links TRBV29-1 to TRBJ2-1; D gene uncertain. The germline V and J ends were trimmed by 6 bases and 8 bases, with 14 bases remaining between them. Germline V CDR1 and CDR2: SQVTM, ANQGSEA. There are 12 residues in the CDR3. The CDR3 DNA sequence: TGCAGCGTCCCGCCTGGAGACGATGAGCAGTTCTTC. The encoded protein is CSVPPGDDEQFF.